What follows describes a single TCR beta chain. As yet, its antigen is unknown. The entry originates in a study of T cell repertoires in cytomegalovirus infection. The wider study: Peptides in the study included HLA-C-restricted and HLA-B-restricted CMV epitopes. An indication of both CMV infection and matching HLA type came from public TCR beta signatures.

TCRdb processed the reads anew with MiXCR; each CDR3 protein has one entry. This sample has approximately 260,000 distinct CDR3 sequences, with 20% to 25% found just once. Whole-study results and caveats: Using cumulative public TCR beta family frequency, the authors identified those who carried CMV together with the relevant HLA. CMV-specific TCR beta clonotypes restricted by HLA-C were the ones dominating the ex vivo response.

Germline CDR1 SQVTM, CDR2 ANQGSEA. This CDR3 region has 13 residues. V was trimmed by 4 bases and J by 0 bases, leaving 10 bases between them. This chain connects TRBV29-1 to TRBJ2-7; D is possibly TRBD1 (5 bases). The sample was cultured PBMCs, taken from culture after CMV antigen stimulation. The source of this sequence is a human donor in good health (CMV status not recorded). Some clones in this sample may be carry-over from other donors' samples. CDR3 amino acids: CSVADKLSYEQYF. DNA of the CDR3: TGCAGCGTTGCGGACAAGCTCTCCTACGAGCAGTACTTC.